This passage covers 9 T cell receptor beta chains from one sample sequenced in a study of CD8+CD57+ T cells in acquired aplastic anemia. Previously, flow cytometry had revealed CD8+CD57+ cell expansion in the patients chosen for sequencing. Template material for TCR beta VDJ and CDR3 profiling consisted of genomic DNA. TCRdb re-called the reads through MiXCR, storing one row per CDR3 protein. The sample has about 160,000 distinct CDR3 sequences; about 45% are singletons. The sequencing sample was made of sorted CD4+, CD8+, or CD8+CD57+ T cells (not recorded which) from PBMCs. These receptor sequences come from a human donor with aplastic anemia.

This clonotype was seen many times. The CDR3 DNA reads as TGTGCCAGTAGTATTGGAGATAAAAACATTCAGTACTTC. Amino acids: CASSIGDKNIQYF. This chain connects TRBV19 to TRBJ2-4; D is ambiguous. The CDR3 has 13 residues. Germline V gives CDR1 LNHDA, CDR2 SQIVND (reference sequence). Deletions cut 3 bases from V and 4 bases from J, with 7 bases between.

This chain joins TRBV7-6 and TRBJ1-1; D might be TRBD1 (5 bases). The germline V gene encodes CDR1 SGHVS and CDR2 FNYEAQ. V shed 4 bases and J shed 3 bases, with 15 bases lying between them. The CDR3 has 15 residues. The CDR3 coding sequence is TGTGCCAGCAGCTCTTTATCGACAGACTACACTGAAGCTTTCTTT. This codes for CASSSLSTDYTEAFF.

This clonotype was counted many times. V is TRBV7-2 and J is TRBJ1-1, with 11 bases identical to TRBD1. J was trimmed by 1 base and V by 7 bases; bases with no gene match: 2. The germline V gene encodes CDR1 SGHTA and CDR2 FQGNSA. The CDR3 has 14 amino acids. CDR3 nucleotides: TGTGCCAGCATCGGGACAGGGGGGAACACTGAAGCTTTCTTT. It yields the protein CASIGTGGNTEAFF.

The chain joins TRBV7-2 to TRBJ2-5; maybe TRBD1 (6 bases). CDR1 and CDR2 from the germline V gene are SGHTA and FQGNSA. CDR3 length equals 13 residues. Trimming removed 3 bases from V and 5 bases from J, with 10 bases in between. The DNA for the CDR3 is TGTGCCAGCAGCTTTCAGGGGCTGGAGACCCAGTACTTC. Residues: CASSFQGLETQYF.

J is TRBJ1-2 and V is TRBV7-2, with D maybe TRBD1 (5 bases). The CDR3 totals 14 residues. CDR1 and CDR2 from the germline V gene are SGHTA and FQGNSA. Deletions cut 2 bases from V and 7 bases from J, with 14 bases between. CDR3 bases: TGTGCCAGCAGCTTACAGGGACCTGTAGTTGGCTACACCTTC. Translation: CASSLQGPVVGYTF.

This clonotype was detected ten times or more. A read error may produce the germline difference seen at one junction end. The chain joins TRBV9 to TRBJ1-2; 7 nucleotides align to TRBD1. Germline-derived CDR1 and CDR2 are SGDLS and YYNGEE. The CDR3 is made up of 12 amino acids. The CDR3 nucleotides are TGTGCCAGCAGCTTCTCCGACAGGGTTATCTCCTTC. It yields the protein CASSFSDRVISF.

Regarding this clonotype: A read error may produce the germline difference seen at one junction end. The gene calls are TRBV14 and TRBJ2-7, with a possible D match to TRBD1 (6 bases). This CDR3 has 14 residues. Germline CDR1 reads SGHDN; CDR2 reads FVKESK. CDR3 nucleotides: TGCGCCAGCAGCTTTCAGACAGGAGCCTACGAGCAGTGCTTC. This sequence encodes CASSFQTGAYEQCF. The whole variable domain, remainder taken from reference TRBV14 and TRBJ2-7, is EAGVTQFPSHSVIEKGQTVTLRCDPISGHDNLYWYRRVMGKEIKFLLHFVKESKQDESGMPNNRFLAERTGGTYSTLKVQPAELEDSGVYFCASSFQTGAYEQCFGPGTRLTVT.

This chain uses TRBV25-1 with TRBJ1-2, with TRBD1 matching 9 bases. The V gene end was trimmed by 4 bases and the J gene end by 8 bases; junction bases not matched to a gene: 5. The CDR3 contains 13 residues. Germline loops: CDR1 MGHDK, CDR2 SYGVNS. CDR3 region: CASSAGQGGGYTF. The CDR3, as DNA: TGTGCCAGCAGTGCGGGACAGGGAGGCGGCTACACCTTC.

This clonotype was detected ten times or more. The chain has TRBV20-1 and TRBJ1-4; D ambiguous. Germline CDR1 reads DFQATT; CDR2 reads SNEGSKA (reference sequence). The CDR3 is made up of 12 amino acids. The ends were cut back, 1 base at V and 7 bases at J, with 7 bases in the middle. Here the CDR3 DNA reads TGCAGTGCTAGAGCCCAAGGTGAAAAACTGTTTTTT. Protein product: CSARAQGEKLFF.